A selection of T cell receptor beta chains follows, all from one sample in a study of human T cells and chemical hapten exposure. TCRdb reprocessed the RACE reads via MiXCR and lists one record per CDR3 protein. The data show approximately 400,000 distinct CDR3 sequences, with around 5% seen just once and around 2% held by the top ten. The sample consisted of whole blood, taken in connection with sensitization to the hapten diphenylcyclopropenone (DPC). The receptors here all came from a woman aged 45 to 65 with alopecia areata. Some clones in this sample may be carry-over from other donors' samples. The CDR3 runs from the conserved cysteine through the conserved F or W. A D gene is named only where the DNA matches it firmly. Rows give clone size only sometimes, using once, few, many, or a class for an expanded clone.

>NA|TRBV12-5|TRBD1|TRBJ1-1
CASGRTGGEAFF
TGTGCTAGTGGTCGCACAGGGGGTGAAGCTTTCTTT
>NA|TRBV7-9|NA|TRBJ2-1
CASSTFDSGANNEQFF
TGTGCCAGCAGTACCTTTGACTCCGGAGCTAACAATGAGCAGTTCTTC
>many|TRBV10-3|TRBD2|TRBJ2-3
CAISPSGRGADTQYF
TGTGCCATCAGCCCTAGCGGGAGGGGCGCAGATACGCAGTATTTT
>few|TRBV6-2/TRBV6-3|NA|TRBJ2-2
CASSTIGNTGELFF
TGTGCCAGCAGCACGATCGGAAACACCGGGGAGCTGTTTTTT
>many|TRBV5-1|NA|TRBJ1-2
CASSLGALRIYGYTF
TGCGCCAGCAGCTTGGGCGCCTTGCGAATCTATGGCTACACCTTC
>NA|TRBV10-3|TRBD2|TRBJ2-2
CAISELAGSGELFF
TGTGCCATCAGTGAACTAGCGGGGTCCGGGGAGCTGTTTTTT
>many|TRBV7-9|TRBD2|TRBJ2-1
CAGSGGGAYNEQFF
TGTGCCGGCTCAGGCGGGGGGGCCTACAATGAGCAGTTCTTC
>few|TRBV6-2/TRBV6-3|TRBD2|TRBJ2-5
CASRRTSGGPHRNQYF
TGTGCCAGCAGACGGACTAGCGGGGGGCCCCACCGGAACCAGTACTTC
>NA|TRBV5-1|NA|TRBJ1-2
CASRREGGYGYTF
TGCGCCAGCCGTCGGGAGGGCGGCTATGGCTACACCTTC
>many|TRBV20-1|NA|TRBJ1-1
CSARDLEGKDTEAFF
TGCAGTGCTAGAGATCTAGAGGGGAAAGACACTGAAGCTTTCTTT
>NA|TRBV6-1|NA|TRBJ1-5
CASSGLWGDSNQPQHF
TGTGCCAGCAGTGGGTTGTGGGGCGATAGCAATCAGCCCCAGCATTTT
>NA|TRBV6-2/TRBV6-3|NA|TRBJ2-1
CASSYSLGQRNYEQFF
TGTGCCAGCAGTTACTCCCTGGGGCAGCGGAATTATGAGCAGTTCTTC
>few|TRBV28|TRBD2|TRBJ2-5
CASSSHPWTSGGQETQYF
TGTGCCAGCAGTTCTCACCCTTGGACTAGCGGAGGGCAAGAGACCCAGTACTTC
>many|TRBV12-3/TRBV12-4|NA|TRBJ1-5
CASSNRAQPQHF
TGTGCCAGCAGTAACCGGGCACAGCCCCAGCATTTT
>NA|TRBV12-3/TRBV12-4|NA|TRBJ2-1
CASSLALLVDNEQFF
TGTGCCAGCAGTTTAGCGCTGTTGGTGGACAATGAGCAGTTCTTC
>many|TRBV29-1|NA|TRBJ2-1
CSVAAGEQFF
TGCAGCGTCGCCGCCGGGGAGCAGTTCTTC
>NA|TRBV6-2/TRBV6-3|NA|TRBJ2-6
CASSYTRRRTSGANVLTF
TGTGCCAGCAGTTATACCAGGCGCCGAACGTCTGGGGCCAACGTCCTGACTTTC
>many|TRBV6-1|NA|TRBJ1-2
CASSEAGTTNYGYTF
TGTGCCAGCAGTGAGGCCGGGACGACTAACTATGGCTACACCTTC
>many|TRBV6-5|NA|TRBJ1-1
CASSYGPDTEAFF
TGTGCCAGCAGTTACGGGCCGGACACTGAAGCTTTCTTT
>NA|TRBV6-5|NA|TRBJ2-7
CASSYQESSYEQYF
TGTGCCAGCAGTTACCAGGAAAGCTCCTACGAGCAGTACTTC
>few|TRBV7-9|TRBD1|TRBJ2-2
CASSPRPGQGHNTGELFF
TGTGCCAGCAGCCCCAGACCGGGACAGGGGCACAACACCGGGGAGCTGTTTTTT
>few|TRBV28|TRBD1|TRBJ1-5
CASSPRTGHQPQHF
TGTGCCAGCAGTCCCCGGACAGGCCATCAGCCCCAGCATTTT
>many|TRBV3-1|TRBD2|TRBJ2-1
CASSQEALAEEQFF
TGTGCCAGCAGCCAAGAGGCGCTAGCGGAGGAGCAGTTCTTC
>few|TRBV28|NA|TRBJ2-1
CASSPRTGISYNEQFF
TGTGCCAGCAGCCCTAGGACGGGGATCTCCTACAATGAGCAGTTCTTC
>many|TRBV12-3/TRBV12-4|NA|TRBJ2-3
CASSFALPPTDTQYF
TGTGCCAGCAGTTTTGCGCTCCCCCCCACAGATACGCAGTATTTT
>many|TRBV6-6|NA|TRBJ1-1
CAGETTANTEAFF
TGTGCCGGAGAGACCACGGCGAACACTGAAGCTTTCTTT
>many|TRBV29-1|NA|TRBJ1-1
CSVEVQNTEAFF
TGCAGCGTTGAAGTCCAGAACACTGAAGCTTTCTTT
>NA|TRBV12-3/TRBV12-4|NA|TRBJ2-1
CASSLGPLGDEQFF
TGTGCCAGCAGTTTAGGCCCCCTGGGAGATGAGCAGTTCTTC
>many|TRBV9|TRBD2|TRBJ2-5
CASSVGTSGTLGETQYF
TGTGCCAGCAGCGTAGGGACTAGCGGGACACTGGGGGAGACCCAGTACTTC
>NA|TRBV9|TRBD1|TRBJ1-2
CASSLDREDHGYTF
TGTGCCAGCAGTTTGGACAGGGAGGACCATGGCTACACCTTC
>NA|TRBV20-1|TRBD2|TRBJ2-3
CSARMLAVITDTQYF
TGCAGTGCTAGGATGCTAGCGGTTATCACAGATACGCAGTATTTT
>NA|TRBV29-1|TRBD1|TRBJ2-3
CSVPEGAGPGDTQYF
TGCAGCGTTCCCGAGGGGGCGGGTCCGGGGGATACGCAGTATTTT
>many|TRBV7-2|NA|TRBJ2-5
CASSSYGAGETQYF
TGTGCCAGCAGCTCTTACGGGGCCGGGGAGACCCAGTACTTC
>many|TRBV24-1|NA|TRBJ2-2
CATSRPNTGELFF
TGTGCCACCAGTCGTCCCAACACCGGGGAGCTGTTTTTT
>many|TRBV7-9|NA|TRBJ2-7
CASSFLLGQTSSYEQYF
TGTGCCAGCAGCTTTCTATTAGGACAGACCAGCTCCTACGAGCAGTACTTC
>many|TRBV4-3|NA|TRBJ2-1
CASSQTGNEQFF
TGCGCCAGCAGCCAAACAGGGAATGAGCAGTTCTTC
>NA|TRBV6-5|NA|TRBJ2-7
CASNQSPNEQYF
TGTGCCAGCAATCAGTCCCCCAACGAGCAGTACTTC
>NA|TRBV7-6|NA|TRBJ2-3
CASSRSVSSTDTQYF
TGTGCCAGCAGCCGTAGCGTCTCTAGCACAGATACGCAGTATTTT
>few|TRBV7-9|NA|TRBJ2-7
CASSLGQAGNYEQYF
TGTGCCAGCAGCCTCGGACAAGCAGGGAACTACGAGCAGTACTTC
>many|TRBV7-8|NA|TRBJ1-4
CASSPVRVRTTNEKLFF
TGTGCCAGCAGCCCGGTCAGGGTCAGAACAACTAATGAAAAACTGTTTTTT
>few|TRBV29-1|NA|TRBJ2-3
CSVATRESTDTQYF
TGCAGCGTTGCAACTAGAGAGAGCACAGATACGCAGTATTTT
>many|TRBV12-3/TRBV12-4|TRBD1|TRBJ1-5
CATSTGQGNQPQHF
TGTGCCACTTCAACCGGACAGGGGAATCAGCCCCAGCATTTT